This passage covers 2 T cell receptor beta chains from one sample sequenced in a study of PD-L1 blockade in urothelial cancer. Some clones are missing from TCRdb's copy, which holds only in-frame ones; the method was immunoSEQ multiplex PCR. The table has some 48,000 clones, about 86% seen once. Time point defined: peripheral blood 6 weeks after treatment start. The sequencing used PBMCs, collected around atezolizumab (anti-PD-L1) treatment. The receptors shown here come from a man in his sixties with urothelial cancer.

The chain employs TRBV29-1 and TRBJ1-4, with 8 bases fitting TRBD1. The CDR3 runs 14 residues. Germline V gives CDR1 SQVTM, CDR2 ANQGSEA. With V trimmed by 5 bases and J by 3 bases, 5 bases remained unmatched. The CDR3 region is CSVKQTGANEKLFF. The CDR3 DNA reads TGCAGCGTTAAACAGACAGGGGCTAATGAAAAACTGTTTTTT. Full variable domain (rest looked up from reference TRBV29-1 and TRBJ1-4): SAVISQKPSRDICQRGTSLTIQCQVDSQVTMMFWYRQQPGQSLTLIATANQGSEATYESGFVIDKFPISRPNLTFSTLTVSNMSPEDSSIYLCSVKQTGANEKLFFGSGTQLSVL.

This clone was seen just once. The CDR3 region is CASRGGAQPQHF. The CDR3 nucleotides are TGTGCCAGCAGGGGGGGGGCCCAGCCCCAGCATTTT. The chain carries TRBV28 and TRBJ1-5; the D gene is possibly TRBD1 (6 bases). CDR1 is MDHEN, CDR2 SYDVKM, per germline. V lost 6 bases and J 7 bases, leaving 10 bases between the germline ends. This CDR3 contains 12 residues.